This T cell receptor (beta chain) derives from a study of blood T cell repertoires in COVID-19. On the study more broadly: The United States, Italy and Spain provided the acute and convalescent COVID-19 samples.

The germline gives CDR1 SNHLY, CDR2 FYNNEI. Deletions cut 3 bases from V and 4 bases from J, with 13 bases between. This CDR3 has 15 residues. Per the original data handling: Nucleated cell number was recorded as an estimate derived from reference gene primer amplification. Repertoires were generated with immunoSEQ multiplex PCR, while TCRdb's copy carries only in-frame clones and drops some. That table gives V, J and clone size, and the DNA gave D and trimming. This table has 150,000 to 200,000 clones, about 87% appearing once. This sequence joins TRBV2 and TRBJ1-5; D might be TRBD1 (5 bases). The receptor's source is a man in his late teens or twenties with active or convalescent COVID-19. The sequenced sample consisted of peripheral blood. CDR3 region: CASSEQGPRNQPQHF. The CDR3 bases are TGTGCCAGCAGTGAGCAGGGTCCTAGGAATCAGCCCCAGCATTTT.